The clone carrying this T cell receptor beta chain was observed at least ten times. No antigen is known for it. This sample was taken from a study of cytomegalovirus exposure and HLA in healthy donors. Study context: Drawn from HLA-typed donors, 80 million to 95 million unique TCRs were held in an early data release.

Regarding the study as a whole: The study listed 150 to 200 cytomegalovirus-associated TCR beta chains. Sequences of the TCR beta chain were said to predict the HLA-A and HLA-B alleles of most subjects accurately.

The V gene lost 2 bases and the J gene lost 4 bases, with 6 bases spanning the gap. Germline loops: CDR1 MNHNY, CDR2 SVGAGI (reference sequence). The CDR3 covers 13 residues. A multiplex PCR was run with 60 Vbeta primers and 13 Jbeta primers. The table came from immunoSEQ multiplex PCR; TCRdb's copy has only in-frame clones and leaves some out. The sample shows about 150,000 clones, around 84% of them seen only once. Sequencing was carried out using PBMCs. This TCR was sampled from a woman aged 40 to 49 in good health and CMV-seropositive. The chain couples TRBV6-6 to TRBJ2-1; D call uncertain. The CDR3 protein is CASSYPGYNEQFF. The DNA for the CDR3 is TGTGCCAGCAGTTACCCAGGTTACAATGAGCAGTTCTTC.